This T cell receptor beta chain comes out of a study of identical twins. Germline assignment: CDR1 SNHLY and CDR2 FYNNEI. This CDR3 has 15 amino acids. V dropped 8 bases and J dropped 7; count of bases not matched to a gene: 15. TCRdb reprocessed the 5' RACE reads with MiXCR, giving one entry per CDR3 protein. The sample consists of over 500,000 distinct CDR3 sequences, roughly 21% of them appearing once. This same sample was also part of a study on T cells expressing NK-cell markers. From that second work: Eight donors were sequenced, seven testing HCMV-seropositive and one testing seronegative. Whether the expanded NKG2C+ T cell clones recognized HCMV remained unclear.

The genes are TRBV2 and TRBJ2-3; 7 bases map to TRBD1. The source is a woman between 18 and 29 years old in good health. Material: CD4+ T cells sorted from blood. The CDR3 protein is CASGTGAIFRNTQYF. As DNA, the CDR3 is TGTGCCAGCGGAACAGGGGCCATTTTTCGAAATACGCAGTATTTT. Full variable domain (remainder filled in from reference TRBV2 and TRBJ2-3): EPEVTQTPSHQVTQMGQEVILRCVPISNHLYFYWYRQILGQKVEFLVSFYNNEISEKSEIFDDQFSVERPDGSNFTLKIRSTKLEDSAMYFCASGTGAIFRNTQYFGPGTRLTVL.